Below are 10 T cell receptor beta chains sequenced from a single sample in a study of blood T cell repertoires in COVID-19. The repertoire was sequenced with immunoSEQ multiplex PCR; TCRdb's copy has only in-frame clones and lacks some. The sample carries about 55,000 clones, 90% recorded once. Sequencing was performed on peripheral blood. All receptors derive from a human donor with active COVID-19. The donor label of this sample is uncertain.

The gene calls are TRBV13 and TRBJ2-5; TRBD2 aligns across 10 bases. The CDR3 is 14 amino acids. The V and J ends lost 6 bases and 4 bases, in that order; junction bases with no gene match: 5. Germline CDR1 PRHDT, CDR2 FYEKMQ (reference sequence). CDR3 in DNA: TGTGCCAGCAGGTCAGCGGGAGGGATAGAGACCCAGTACTTC. Translated, it gives CASRSAGGIETQYF.

The rearrangement joins TRBV7-3 to TRBJ1-6; 10 nucleotides agree with TRBD1. Trimming removed 3 bases from V and 9 bases from J; junction bases left unmatched: 2. Germline CDR1 is SGHTA and CDR2 is FQGTGA. This CDR3 contains 14 residues. As DNA, the CDR3 is TGTGCCAGCAGCTTGACAGGGGGCCCTTCACCCCTCCACTTT. It specifies CASSLTGGPSPLHF.

The chain links TRBV7-3 to TRBJ2-1; 7 bases map to TRBD2. The CDR3 runs to 15 residues. Germline V gives CDR1 SGHTA, CDR2 FQGTGA. The V gene end was trimmed by 5 bases and the J gene end by 8 bases; junction bases not matched to a gene: 12. The CDR3 sequence is CASSRRLAGFDEQFF. The CDR3, as DNA: TGTGCCAGCAGCCGGCGACTAGCAGGGTTTGATGAGCAGTTCTTC.

The chain uses TRBV30 and TRBJ2-7; the D gene is possibly TRBD2 (5 bases). Trimming left V 8 bases short and J 0 bases short, with 11 bases between. The V gene's germline CDR1 is GTSNPN and CDR2 SVGIG (reference sequence). The CDR3 runs to 12 residues. The CDR3 DNA reads as TGTGCCACGGAAGGGAGCTCCTACGAGCAGTACTTC. This encodes CATEGSSYEQYF.

This rearrangement joins TRBV7-3 to TRBJ2-2; 11 positions agree with TRBD1. CDR1 SGHTA and CDR2 FQGTGA come from the germline V gene. The V gene end was trimmed by 6 bases and the J gene end by 6 bases; junction bases not matched to a gene: 3. CDR3 size: 14 residues. As DNA, the CDR3 is TGTGCCAGCAGACCGGGACAGGGGGCCGGGGAGCTGTTTTTT. It translates to CASRPGQGAGELFF.

This chain links TRBV10-3 with TRBJ1-2; TRBD1 might be the D (5 bases). CDR3 length: 15 amino acids. Per germline, CDR1 ENHRY and CDR2 SYGVKD. V was cut by 0 bases and J by 5 bases, with 13 bases left in between. CDR3 amino acids: CAISESTEGPYGYTF. CDR3 nucleotides: TGTGCCATCAGTGAGTCTACGGAGGGACCATATGGCTACACCTTC.

This clone came up once. The chain joins TRBV6-5 to TRBJ1-3, with a weak D call TRBD1 (5 bases). The V gene lost 0 bases and the J gene lost 2 bases, with 8 bases spanning the gap. From germline, CDR1 is MNHEY and CDR2 SVGAGI. This CDR3 is built from 15 residues. The CDR3 nucleotides read TGTGCCAGCAGTTACTCGTCAGGGACTGGAAACACCATATATTTT. Translated, it gives CASSYSSGTGNTIYF.

The rearrangement joins TRBV5-1 to TRBJ2-3; 9 bases map to TRBD1. Germline values: CDR1 SGHRS, CDR2 YFSETQ. This CDR3 has 15 amino acids. After removal of 3 bases from V and 2 bases from J, the junction contained 4 bases not matched to a gene. The CDR3 sequence is CASSSDRGSTDTQYF. The DNA for the CDR3 is TGCGCCAGCAGCTCTGACAGGGGGTCCACAGATACGCAGTATTTT.

V and J are TRBV19 and TRBJ1-1; D ambiguous. Germline V gene data show CDR1 as LNHDA and CDR2 as SQIVND (reference sequence). This CDR3 contains 14 residues. V lost 3 bases to trimming and J lost 1 base, with 9 bases between them. The CDR3 DNA reads as TGTGCCAGTAGTATGGGCAGAAAGAACACTGAAGCTTTCTTT. It yields the protein CASSMGRKNTEAFF.

The chain is built from TRBV11-2 and TRBJ2-5; D not certain. The CDR3 consists of 13 residues. V dropped 2 bases and J dropped 5 bases, with 9 bases sitting between them. The germline gives CDR1 SGHAT, CDR2 FQNNGV. The DNA for the CDR3 is TGTGCCAGCAGCTTATCGGTCCGGGAGACCCAGTACTTC. Amino acid sequence: CASSLSVRETQYF.